This T cell receptor beta chain was sequenced for a study of blood T cell repertoires in COVID-19. Study information: Samples representing acute and convalescent COVID-19 were sourced from the United States, Italy and Spain. Sources were T cells, B-cell-depleted T cells, or PBMCs; the material itself was cDNA or gDNA.

V lost 4 bases to trimming and J lost 8 bases, with 17 bases between them. The CDR3 extends over 14 amino acids. The germline V gene encodes CDR1 LGHNA and CDR2 YNFKEQ. As originally analysed: Amplification with reference gene primers provided the estimates of nucleated cell counts. Here immunoSEQ multiplex PCR was the method, and the copy in TCRdb shows in-frame clones only, minus some. From that table come the V and J calls and clone size; the DNA was used to work out D and trimming. The sample contains 150,000 to 200,000 clones, over 75% of which appear only once. This rearrangement joins TRBV4-2 to TRBJ1-2, with D perhaps matching TRBD1 (5 bases). The sequence was collected from a man aged 35 to 55 with active or convalescent COVID-19. The sequencing input was peripheral blood. Here the CDR3 DNA reads TGTGCCAGCAGCCTTAATGCAGGGATTTGGGGCTACACCTTC. Translated: CASSLNAGIWGYTF.